This TCR beta chain came from a study of CD8 T cells in Susac syndrome (dated by TCRdb to about 2019). Looking at the study overall: Among the Susac syndrome patients who were sequenced, clinically active disease was present in over 5 and clinical remission was observed in 8 or 9. At blood withdrawal, Susac syndrome patients were therapy-naive, treated with corticosteroids (with IVIg additionally given to some), or treated with IVIg alone. The study used repertoire sequencing to test whether antigen drove CD8+ T cell activation and differentiation in Susac syndrome. The study compared CD8+ T cell repertoire clonality among eleven to twelve healthy donors, some 14 Susac syndrome patients and 15 multiple sclerosis patients. General study outcomes and caveats: The TCR sequencing and HLA analysis was acknowledged to have included a relatively small number of individuals. Looking at Susac-specific public clones, the researchers identified some 16 in the total CD8+ repertoire and five or six in the CD8+ TEMRA repertoire. Susac syndrome CD8+ repertoires showed clonal expansion, highest in CD8+ TEMRA cells and greater in clinically active than remitting patients.

Turning to this clonotype: Its recognized antigen is unknown. The record has no base qualities; no much larger clone is one base away.

Spanning cysteine to phenylalanine, the CDR3 consists of 14 amino acids. The kept DNA is CDR3 alone, 42 bases in frame from the first base. V and J are truncated by 5 bases and 4 bases respectively, leaving an intervening sequence of 13 bases. The germline V gene (reference sequence) yields PRHDT for CDR1 and FYEKMQ for CDR2. High-throughput TCR beta sequencing profiled peripheral blood CD8+ and CD4+ T cells from healthy donors, Susac syndrome patients and multiple sclerosis patients. The Susac syndrome patients fulfilled recently defined diagnostic criteria for definite or probable disease. Bulk CD8+ and CD4+ T cells were purified magnetically by negative isolation, whereas CD8+ TEMRA cells were enriched by FACS. Blood was collected in EDTA tubes and processed within 24 hours, with PBMCs isolated through density gradient centrifugation. PBMCs intended for TCR sequencing were cryopreserved in liquid nitrogen and were subsequently thawed in a 37 degrees C water bath. The sorted or isolated CD4+, CD8+ and CD8+ TEMRA cells reached a purity of at least 90%.

RNA was extracted using the RNeasy kit, and roughly 0.5 to 1 ug of the RNA was reverse transcribed with random hexamers. The immunoSEQ multiplex PCR assay, which covers 54 Vbeta and 13 Jbeta segments, was used to amplify TCR beta CDR3 regions. PCR amplification bias was corrected using a synthetic template baseline for primer optimization and computational correction. The study's processing was this. Reads were assigned to V, D and J genes according to IMGT and analyzed in immunoSEQ Analyzer, with only productive sequences retained. To calculate clonality, Shannon entropy was normalized by log2 of the number of productive unique sequences and then subtracted from one. Public and private clones were assessed among the 100 most prevalent clones of each patient and control. Clones were defined as Susac-specific when absent from the healthy and MS cohorts, from approximately 1,100 published viral clones and from other ImmuneACCESS disease sequences. TCRdb reran the public reads through fastp at Q25 and MiXCR, keeping productive beta chains. Duplicate CDR3 protein sequences are folded into a single record with the most common DNA and genes. What appears here as the V and J calls and clone size reflects TCRdb's work, not the paper's. The sample records about 190,000 distinct CDR3 sequences, more than 85% of which are singletons. The top ten constitute around 0.16% of the sample.

The chain links TRBV13 with TRBJ2-3; no confident D gene assignment can be made. The TCR originated in a human donor with Susac syndrome. What was sequenced was CD8+ T cells from PBMCs. The DNA is as follows: TGTGCCAGCAGCCACCCCAGTTTTCCAGATACGCAGTATTTT. Its translation reads: CASSHPSFPDTQYF.